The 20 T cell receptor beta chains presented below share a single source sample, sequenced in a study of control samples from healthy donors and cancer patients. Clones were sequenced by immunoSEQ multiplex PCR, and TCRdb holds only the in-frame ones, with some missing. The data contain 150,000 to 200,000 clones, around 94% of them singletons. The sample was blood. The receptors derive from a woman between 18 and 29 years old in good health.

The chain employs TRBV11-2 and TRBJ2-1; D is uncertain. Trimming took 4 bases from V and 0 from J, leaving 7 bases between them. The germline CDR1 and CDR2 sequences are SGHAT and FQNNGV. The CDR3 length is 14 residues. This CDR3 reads CASSSEPSYNEQFF. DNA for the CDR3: TGTGCCAGCAGCTCGGAGCCCTCCTACAATGAGCAGTTCTTC.

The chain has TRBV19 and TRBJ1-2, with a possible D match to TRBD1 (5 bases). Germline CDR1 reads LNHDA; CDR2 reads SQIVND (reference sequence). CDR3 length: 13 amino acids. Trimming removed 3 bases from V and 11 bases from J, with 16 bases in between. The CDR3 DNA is TGTGCCAGTAGTATGCGGGGGAGCCCATTATACACCTTC. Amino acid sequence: CASSMRGSPLYTF.

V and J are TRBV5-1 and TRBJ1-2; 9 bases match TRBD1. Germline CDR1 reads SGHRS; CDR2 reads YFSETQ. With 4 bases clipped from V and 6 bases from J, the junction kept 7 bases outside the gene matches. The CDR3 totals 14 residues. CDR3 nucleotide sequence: TGCGCCAGCAGCCTAGGGACAGGGAGGGATGGCTACACCTTC. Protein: CASSLGTGRDGYTF.

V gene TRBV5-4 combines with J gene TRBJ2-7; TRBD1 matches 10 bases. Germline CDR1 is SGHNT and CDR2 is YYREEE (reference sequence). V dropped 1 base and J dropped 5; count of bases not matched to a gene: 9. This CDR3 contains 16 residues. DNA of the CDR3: TGTGCCAGCAGCTTGCCCGGGACAGGGGCTTTCGACGAGCAGTACTTC. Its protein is CASSLPGTGAFDEQYF.

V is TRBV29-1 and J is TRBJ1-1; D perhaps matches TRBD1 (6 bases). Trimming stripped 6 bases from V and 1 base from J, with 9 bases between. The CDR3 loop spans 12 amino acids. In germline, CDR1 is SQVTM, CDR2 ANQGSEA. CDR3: CSVRGGNTEAFF. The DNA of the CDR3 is TGCAGCGTCAGAGGGGGGAACACTGAAGCTTTCTTT.

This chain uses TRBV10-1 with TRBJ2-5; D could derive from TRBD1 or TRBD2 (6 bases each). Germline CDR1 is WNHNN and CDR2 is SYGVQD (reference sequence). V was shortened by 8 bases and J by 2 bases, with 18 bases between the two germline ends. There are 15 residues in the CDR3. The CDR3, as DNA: TGCGCCAGCGGGGGGCAGGGTTCGGTACAAGAGACCCAGTACTTC. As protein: CASGGQGSVQETQYF.

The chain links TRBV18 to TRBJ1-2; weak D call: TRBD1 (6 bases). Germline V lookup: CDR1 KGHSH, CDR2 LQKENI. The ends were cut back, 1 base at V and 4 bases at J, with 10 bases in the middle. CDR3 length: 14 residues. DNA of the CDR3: TGTGCCAGCTCACCACTCGGACAGTCCTATGGCTACACCTTC. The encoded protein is CASSPLGQSYGYTF.

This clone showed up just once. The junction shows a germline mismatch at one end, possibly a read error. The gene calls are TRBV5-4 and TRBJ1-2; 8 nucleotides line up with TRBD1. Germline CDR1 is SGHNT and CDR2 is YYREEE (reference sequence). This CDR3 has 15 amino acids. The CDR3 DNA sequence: TGTGCCAGCAGTTTGGACAGGGAGGGACATTATGGCTACACCTTC. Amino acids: CASSLDREGHYGYTF.

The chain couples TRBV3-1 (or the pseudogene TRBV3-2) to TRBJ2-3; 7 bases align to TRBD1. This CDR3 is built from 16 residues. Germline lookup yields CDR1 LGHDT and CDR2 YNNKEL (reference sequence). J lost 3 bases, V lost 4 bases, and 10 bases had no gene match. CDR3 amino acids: CASSPLGTANTDTQYF. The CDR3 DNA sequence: TGTGCCAGCAGCCCTCTGGGGACAGCGAATACAGATACGCAGTATTTT.

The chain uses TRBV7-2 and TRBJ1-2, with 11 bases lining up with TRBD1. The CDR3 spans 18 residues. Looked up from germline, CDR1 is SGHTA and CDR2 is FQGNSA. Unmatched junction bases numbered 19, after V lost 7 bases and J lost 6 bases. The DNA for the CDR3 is TGTGCCAGCACGCGATATACCGGGACAGGGGGAATTAATCATGGCTACACCTTC. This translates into CASTRYTGTGGINHGYTF.

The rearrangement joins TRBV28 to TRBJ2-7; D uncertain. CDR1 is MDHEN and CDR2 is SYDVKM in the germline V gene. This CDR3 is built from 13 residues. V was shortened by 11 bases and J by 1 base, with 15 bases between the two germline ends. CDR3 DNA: TGTGCCTCCAGGATGGGCGGTTCCTACGAGCAGTACTTC. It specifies CASRMGGSYEQYF.

CDR3: CASSFGQGTGNTIYF. DNA of the CDR3: TGTGCCAGCAGTTTTGGACAGGGGACTGGAAACACCATATATTTT. The gene calls are TRBV6-5 and TRBJ1-3; 9 positions agree with TRBD1. Germline V gene lookup returns CDR1 MNHEY and CDR2 SVGAGI. This CDR3 is 15 amino acids long. The V and J ends lost 4 bases and 2 bases, in that order; junction bases with no gene match: 3.

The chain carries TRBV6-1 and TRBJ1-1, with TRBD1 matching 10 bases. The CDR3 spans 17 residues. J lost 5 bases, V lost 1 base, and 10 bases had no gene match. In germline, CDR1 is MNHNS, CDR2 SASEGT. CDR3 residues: CASSEVPDRGWYTEAFF. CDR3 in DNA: TGTGCCAGCAGTGAAGTACCGGACAGGGGGTGGTATACTGAAGCTTTCTTT.

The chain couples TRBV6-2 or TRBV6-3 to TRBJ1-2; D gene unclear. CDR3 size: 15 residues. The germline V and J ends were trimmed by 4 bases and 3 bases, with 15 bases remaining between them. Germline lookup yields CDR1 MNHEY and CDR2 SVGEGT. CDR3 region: CASSFNGNSYYGYTF. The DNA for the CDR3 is TGTGCCAGCAGTTTTAACGGGAACTCCTACTATGGCTACACCTTC.

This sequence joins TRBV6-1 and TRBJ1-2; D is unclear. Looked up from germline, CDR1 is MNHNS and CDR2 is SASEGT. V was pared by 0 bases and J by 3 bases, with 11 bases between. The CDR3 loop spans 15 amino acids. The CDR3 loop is CASSEAPLGYYGYTF. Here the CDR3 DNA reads TGTGCCAGCAGTGAAGCCCCGTTGGGGTACTATGGCTACACCTTC.

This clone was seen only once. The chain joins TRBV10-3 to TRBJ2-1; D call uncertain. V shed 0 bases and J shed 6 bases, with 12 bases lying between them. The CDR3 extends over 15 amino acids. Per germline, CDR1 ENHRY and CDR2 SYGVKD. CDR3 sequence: CAISESVLDFNEQFF. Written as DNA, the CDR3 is TGTGCCATCAGTGAGTCAGTACTCGACTTCAATGAGCAGTTCTTC.

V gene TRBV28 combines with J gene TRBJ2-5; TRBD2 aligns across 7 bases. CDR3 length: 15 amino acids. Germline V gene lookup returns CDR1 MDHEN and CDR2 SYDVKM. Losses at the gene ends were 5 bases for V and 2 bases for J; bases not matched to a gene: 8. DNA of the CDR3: TGTGCCAGCAGTATGGCGGGCGGGGGACAAGAGACCCAGTACTTC. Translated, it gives CASSMAGGGQETQYF.

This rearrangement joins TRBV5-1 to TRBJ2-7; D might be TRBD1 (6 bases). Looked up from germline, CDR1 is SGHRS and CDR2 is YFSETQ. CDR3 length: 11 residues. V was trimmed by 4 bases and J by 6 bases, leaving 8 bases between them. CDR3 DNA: TGCGCCAGCAGCCAAGGGGGCGAGCAGTACTTC. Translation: CASSQGGEQYF.

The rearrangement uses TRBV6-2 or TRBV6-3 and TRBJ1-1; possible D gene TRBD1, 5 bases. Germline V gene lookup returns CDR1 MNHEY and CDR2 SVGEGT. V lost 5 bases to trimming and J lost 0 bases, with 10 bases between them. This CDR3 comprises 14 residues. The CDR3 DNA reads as TGTGCCAGCAGTAGAGGGACGGTGAACACTGAAGCTTTCTTT. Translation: CASSRGTVNTEAFF.

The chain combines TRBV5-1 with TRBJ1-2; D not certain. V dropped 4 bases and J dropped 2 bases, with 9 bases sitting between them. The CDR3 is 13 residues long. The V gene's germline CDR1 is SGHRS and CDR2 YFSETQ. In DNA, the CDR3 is TGCGCCAGCAGCCCCGGGAGGAACTATGGCTACACCTTC. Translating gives CASSPGRNYGYTF.